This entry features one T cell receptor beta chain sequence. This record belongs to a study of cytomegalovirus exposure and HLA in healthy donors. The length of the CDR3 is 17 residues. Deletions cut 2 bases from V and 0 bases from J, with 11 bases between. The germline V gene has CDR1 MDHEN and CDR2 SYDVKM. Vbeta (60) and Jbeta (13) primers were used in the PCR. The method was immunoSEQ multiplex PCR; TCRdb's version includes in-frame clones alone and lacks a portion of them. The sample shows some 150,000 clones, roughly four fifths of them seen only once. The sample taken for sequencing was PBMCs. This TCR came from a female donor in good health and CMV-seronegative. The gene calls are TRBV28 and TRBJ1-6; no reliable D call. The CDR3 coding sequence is TGTGCCAGCAGTTTAGGGAAAGGGAGCTCCTATAATTCACCCCTCCACTTT. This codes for CASSLGKGSSYNSPLHF.